The 10 T cell receptor beta chains below come from one sample, sequenced in a study of T cell clonality in common variable immunodeficiency. Study results and limitations: In common variable immunodeficiency, TCR beta chains reportedly carried fewer deletions and N-nucleotide insertions.

Profiling relied on immunoSEQ multiplex PCR, and the TCRdb table lists in-frame clones only, not all of them. The counts give about 19,000 clones, none of them seen only once; around a quarter is held by the top ten. For these receptors, no antigen is known. The sequencing sample was made of peripheral blood mononuclear cells. These TCRs come from a human donor with common variable immunodeficiency.

This clone occurred a few times. Read coverage stops 3 residues before the CDR3 terminus; the germline J gene supplies the remainder. This chain uses TRBV7-9 with TRBJ1-1; 10 bases agree with TRBD1. The CDR3 spans 14 residues. The V segment lost 3 bases and the J segment 4 bases; nucleotides outside the gene matches: 2. From germline, CDR1 is SEHNR and CDR2 FQNEAQ (reference sequence). CDR3: CASSLGQGPTEAFF. CDR3 DNA, as far as it was read: TGTGCCAGCAGCTTGGGACAGGGGCCCACTGAA.

Worth noting for this clone: From the germline J gene comes the end of the CDR3, since the read stops 3 residues before it. This chain joins TRBV7-9 and TRBJ2-5; perhaps TRBD2 as D (6 bases). This CDR3 has 15 amino acids. Germline V gene sequence: CDR1 SEHNR, CDR2 FQNEAQ (reference sequence). Trimming cost V 1 base and J 2 bases, with 11 bases left between them. The CDR3 loop reads CASSLGLVGQETQYF. The CDR3 DNA, read in part, is TGTGCCAGCAGCTTAGGACTAGTGGGACAAGAGACC.

This clone was seen ten or more times. Read sequence stops 3 residues before the CDR3 end, and the germline J gene provides the missing end. The chain couples TRBV5-5 to TRBJ2-1, with unresolved D. Germline CDR1 SGHKS, CDR2 YYEKEE (reference sequence). This CDR3 has 12 residues. The V end lost 4 bases, the J end lost 4 bases, and 6 bases lay between the germline ends. The sequenced part of the CDR3 DNA is TGTGCCAGCAGCCTGAGGTACAATGAG. This translates into CASSLRYNE. The CDR3 as a whole reads CASSLRYNEQFF.

Regarding this clone: The DNA ends 3 residues before the CDR3 does, and the rest of the CDR3 is filled in from the germline J gene. The chain has TRBV20-1 and TRBJ2-1; 8 bases agree with TRBD1. The CDR3 loop spans 18 amino acids. Trimming at V came to 3 bases and at J to 2 bases, leaving 15 bases not matched to a gene. Germline V gene data show CDR1 as DFQATT and CDR2 as SNEGSKA (reference sequence). The sequenced CDR3 bases are TGCAGTGCTAGGAGGACAGGGATACTTCCACCGACCTACAATGAG. Amino acids: CSARRTGILPPTYNE. The CDR3 in its entirety is CSARRTGILPPTYNEQFF.

The sample holds many counts of this clone. The read finishes 3 residues shy of the CDR3 end, and the germline J gene is used to complete it. The chain is built from TRBV6-2 or TRBV6-3 and TRBJ2-3; a weak D match, TRBD2 (6 bases). Deletions cut 0 bases from V and 2 bases from J, with 9 bases between. The germline V gene encodes CDR1 MNHEY and CDR2 SVGEGT. This CDR3 is built from 15 residues. The DNA read from the CDR3 is TGTGCCAGCAGTTACTCGGGGGGTTTCACAGATACG. It encodes CASSYSGGFTDT. The whole CDR3 sequence reads CASSYSGGFTDTQYF.

In this sample, this clone turned up a few times. The sequence runs out 3 residues before the end of the CDR3; the remainder is reconstructed from the germline J gene. The rearrangement uses TRBV19 and TRBJ1-3, with 9 bases that match TRBD1. The germline CDR1 and CDR2 sequences are LNHDA and SQIVND (reference sequence). With 6 bases clipped from V and 0 bases from J, the junction kept 6 bases outside the gene matches. This CDR3 has 16 residues. This CDR3 reads CASSPGDRVSGNTIYF. CDR3 DNA, as far as it was read: TGTGCCAGTAGCCCCGGGGACAGGGTCTCTGGAAACACC.

This clone was detected many times. The read halts 3 residues ahead of the CDR3 end, with the missing end drawn from the germline J gene. The chain links TRBV5-1 to TRBJ1-1, with 9 bases that match TRBD1. The junction had 7 bases not matched to a gene; V was cut back by 4 bases and J by 3 bases. Germline V lookup: CDR1 SGHRS, CDR2 YFSETQ. The CDR3 is 15 residues long. The sequenced CDR3 bases are TGCGCCAGCAGCATAACGACAGGGGGGGACACTGAA. Protein: CASSITTGGDTE. The whole CDR3 protein is CASSITTGGDTEAFF.

This clone was found a few times. From the germline J gene comes the end of the CDR3, since the read stops 3 residues before it. The V and J genes are TRBV7-9 and TRBJ2-1, with D possibly TRBD1 on 6 matching bases. Trimming left V 10 bases short and J 6 bases short, with 19 bases between. This CDR3 spans 14 amino acids. Germline V CDR1 and CDR2: SEHNR, FQNEAQ (reference sequence). The CDR3 loop is CATVWGQGPNEQFF. Partial CDR3 DNA: TGTGCCACAGTATGGGGGCAGGGACCCAATGAG. Together with reference TRBV7-9 and TRBJ2-1, the CDR3 gives the full variable domain: DTGVSQNPRHKITKRGQNVTFRCDPISEHNRLYWYRQTLGQGPEFLTYFQNEAQLEKSRLLSDRFSAERPKGSFSTLEIQRTEQGDSAMYLCATVWGQGPNEQFFGPGTRLTVL.

In its sample, this clone was seen many times. The read stops 3 residues short of the end of the CDR3; the missing end is completed from the germline J gene. V usage is TRBV20-1 and J usage is TRBJ2-1, with TRBD2 matching over 9 bases. After removal of 0 bases from V and 6 bases from J, the junction contained 12 bases not matched to a gene. CDR1 and CDR2 from the germline V gene are DFQATT and SNEGSKA (reference sequence). The CDR3 contains 17 residues. The CDR3 here is CSARDSGGRAFSNEQFF. The part of the CDR3 DNA that was read is TGCAGTGCTAGAGATTCGGGCGGGAGGGCCTTTTCCAATGAG.

For this clone: The CDR3 end falls 3 residues outside the read, so it is completed with the germline J gene. This rearrangement joins TRBV2 to TRBJ1-6; weak D call: TRBD1 (5 bases). Germline CDR1 SNHLY, CDR2 FYNNEI. This CDR3 is 14 amino acids long. Trimming left V 1 base short and J 7 bases short, with 8 bases between. CDR3 loop: CASSEDRRNSPLHF. The CDR3 DNA, read in part, is TGTGCCAGCAGTGAAGACAGGAGGAATTCACCC.